The 21 T cell receptor beta chains presented below share a single source sample, sequenced in a study of cytomegalovirus exposure and HLA in healthy donors. TCRdb's copy holds only in-frame clones and misses some; the assay was immunoSEQ multiplex PCR. This sample has under 200,000 clones; about 81% occur once, and the top ten carry roughly 1.2%. The sample consisted of PBMCs. The source is a woman younger than 45 in good health and CMV-seronegative.

This chain joins TRBV4-2 and TRBJ2-7; 11 bases fit TRBD2. Germline CDR1 reads LGHNA; CDR2 reads YNFKEQ. The CDR3 covers 19 residues. With V trimmed by 4 bases and J by 2 bases, 16 bases remained unmatched. The CDR3 here is CASSRRLAGQKENPYEQYF. The CDR3, as DNA: TGTGCCAGCAGCCGGCGACTAGCGGGGCAGAAGGAAAACCCCTACGAGCAGTACTTC.

The chain links TRBV14 to TRBJ2-1, with 8 positions matching TRBD2. Germline lookup yields CDR1 SGHDN and CDR2 FVKESK. V trimming: 1 base; J trimming: 5 bases; junction bases outside the gene matches: 13. The CDR3 has 18 residues. The CDR3 DNA reads TGTGCCAGCAGCCAAGGGGGAATGAGGGTAGCGGGAAACAATGAGCAGTTCTTC. It is translated as CASSQGGMRVAGNNEQFF.

In regard to this clone: Other DNA variants within this sample encode the same CDR3. The rearrangement links TRBV5-1 to TRBJ1-1, with 7 bases identical to TRBD1. The CDR3 has 14 amino acids. V was clipped by 3 bases and J by 1 base; unmatched bases: 3. Per germline, CDR1 SGHRS and CDR2 YFSETQ. The CDR3 protein is CASSSGQPNTEAFF. CDR3 in DNA: TGCGCCAGCAGCTCGGGACAGCCGAACACTGAAGCTTTCTTT.

V and J are TRBV11-2 and TRBJ1-2, with TRBD1 matching over 8 bases. Germline CDR1 is SGHAT and CDR2 is FQNNGV. J lost 2 bases, V lost 5 bases, and 4 bases had no gene match. There are 14 residues in the CDR3. The CDR3 nucleotides read TGTGCCAGCAGCAGAGGACAGGGCAACTATGGCTACACCTTC. Its protein is CASSRGQGNYGYTF.

V usage is TRBV19 and J usage is TRBJ1-1, with 7 bases lining up with TRBD1. CDR1 and CDR2 (germline): LNHDA, SQIVND (reference sequence). The CDR3 has 16 residues. The trim removed 4 bases at V and 1 base at J, leaving 9 bases unmatched. The CDR3 DNA reads as TGTGCCAGTAGTAAATTCGGGACAGATACGAACACTGAAGCTTTCTTT. Protein sequence: CASSKFGTDTNTEAFF.

The rearrangement uses TRBV30 and TRBJ2-7; D might be TRBD1 (6 bases). CDR3 size: 14 residues. With 3 bases removed from V and 6 bases from J, the gap between germline ends came to 18 bases. CDR1 is GTSNPN, CDR2 SVGIG, per germline (reference sequence). The CDR3 is CAWRDPGTTPEQYF. Written as DNA, the CDR3 is TGTGCCTGGAGGGATCCCGGGACAACGCCCGAGCAGTACTTC.

This clone was seen just once. The chain employs TRBV27 and TRBJ2-2, with D perhaps TRBD1 (6 bases). Trimming removed 3 bases from V and 5 bases from J, with 10 bases in between. From germline, CDR1 is MNHEY and CDR2 SMNVEV (reference sequence). The CDR3 has 14 residues. CDR3 sequence reads: CASSFQTGTGELFF. The CDR3 DNA reads TGTGCCAGCAGTTTCCAGACAGGTACCGGGGAGCTGTTTTTT.

This clone was seen only once. The rearrangement uses TRBV18 and TRBJ1-3; D is unresolved. This CDR3 contains 14 residues. CDR1 is KGHSH, CDR2 LQKENI, per germline. With 2 bases removed from V and 7 bases from J, the gap between germline ends came to 12 bases. The CDR3 DNA follows: TGTGCCAGCTCACCAGGGAGGTCCCCCAACACCATATATTTT. Amino acid sequence: CASSPGRSPNTIYF.

This chain links TRBV18 with TRBJ2-3; 9 bases are a match to TRBD2. This CDR3 has 15 residues. Germline V CDR1 and CDR2: KGHSH, LQKENI. V dropped 4 bases and J dropped 2; count of bases not matched to a gene: 4. DNA for the CDR3: TGTGCCAGCTCACGGCTAGCGGGGTCCACAGATACGCAGTATTTT. This gives the protein CASSRLAGSTDTQYF.

In its sample, this clone was seen once. The chain uses TRBV18 and TRBJ2-7; D is unclear. The V end lost 3 bases, the J end lost 2 bases, and 14 bases lay between the germline ends. The CDR3 extends over 15 amino acids. The V gene's germline CDR1 is KGHSH and CDR2 LQKENI. CDR3: CASSPTAPTTYEQYF. In DNA, the CDR3 is TGTGCCAGCTCACCGACGGCCCCAACTACCTACGAGCAGTACTTC.

The V and J genes are TRBV7-9 and TRBJ2-5; D is unresolved. The CDR3 spans 14 residues. Trimming stripped 1 base from V and 0 bases from J, with 6 bases between. The germline CDR1 and CDR2 sequences are SEHNR and FQNEAQ (reference sequence). The CDR3 spells CASSLGAHQETQYF. The CDR3 DNA sequence: TGTGCCAGCAGCTTAGGGGCCCACCAAGAGACCCAGTACTTC.

The V call is TRBV16, the J call TRBJ2-1; a possible D gene is TRBD1 (5 bases). Germline V CDR1 and CDR2: KGHSY, FQNENV. The CDR3 has 15 residues. With 0 bases removed from V and 4 bases from J, the gap between germline ends came to 10 bases. The CDR3: CASSQSAGNYNEQFF. The CDR3 bases are TGTGCCAGCAGCCAATCAGCAGGGAATTACAATGAGCAGTTCTTC.

The genes are TRBV18 and TRBJ1-5; tentatively, D is TRBD1 (5 bases). With 0 bases removed from V and 9 bases from J, the gap between germline ends came to 18 bases. CDR1 and CDR2 (germline): KGHSH, LQKENI. This CDR3 comprises 16 residues. The CDR3 coding sequence is TGTGCCAGCTCACCACCAGGAGGGGCCGCCTTCTCGCCCCAGCATTTT. As protein: CASSPPGGAAFSPQHF.

In its sample, this clone was seen once. The chain uses TRBV19 and TRBJ2-7, with 10 bases that match TRBD1. The CDR3 covers 15 residues. V shed 5 bases and J 0 bases; nucleotides not matched to a gene: 4. The germline V gene has CDR1 LNHDA and CDR2 SQIVND (reference sequence). CDR3 loop: CASSPGQGSSYEQYF. CDR3 nucleotide sequence: TGTGCCAGTAGTCCGGGACAGGGGTCCTCCTACGAGCAGTACTTC. Combining the CDR3 with reference TRBV19 and TRBJ2-7 gives the whole variable domain DGGITQSPKYLFRKEGQNVTLSCEQNLNHDAMYWYRQDPGQGLRLIYYSQIVNDFQKGDIAEGYSVSREKKESFPLTVTSAQKNPTAFYLCASSPGQGSSYEQYFGPGTRLTVT.

This clone was counted a single time. This chain joins TRBV12-5 and TRBJ2-5; 9 bases are a match to TRBD2. CDR3 length equals 17 residues. The germline V gene encodes CDR1 LGHNT and CDR2 FRNRAP. The junction had 11 bases not matched to a gene; V was cut back by 1 base and J by 5 bases. The CDR3 DNA follows: TGTGCTAGTGGTTTGGAACTAGCGGGCCTACGGGGGGAGACCCAGTACTTC. The encoded protein is CASGLELAGLRGETQYF.

This chain joins TRBV29-1 and TRBJ2-1; weak D call: TRBD1 (6 bases). The CDR3 length is 15 residues. Germline values: CDR1 SQVTM, CDR2 ANQGSEA. V was shortened by 3 bases and J by 2 bases, with 14 bases between the two germline ends. The CDR3 sequence: CSVDGETGPYNEQFF. The DNA for the CDR3 is TGCAGCGTTGATGGGGAGACAGGACCCTACAATGAGCAGTTCTTC.

The rearrangement joins TRBV5-8 to TRBJ1-1, with TRBD1 as a possible D gene (5 bases). Per the germline V gene, CDR1 is SGHTS and CDR2 is YDEGEE. Trimming shortened V by 4 bases and J by 3 bases, and 13 bases separated the two germline ends. The CDR3 length is 14 residues. CDR3 protein: CASSAGQGDTEAFF. CDR3 bases: TGTGCCAGCAGCGCCGGTCAGGGTGACACTGAAGCTTTCTTT.

V is TRBV18 and J is TRBJ2-2; D gene uncertain. This CDR3 region has 15 residues. Germline-derived CDR1 and CDR2 are KGHSH and LQKENI. With 5 bases removed from V and 2 bases from J, the gap between germline ends came to 12 bases. As DNA, the CDR3 is TGTGCCAGCTCAACCACGGGTGGTAACACCGGGGAGCTGTTTTTT. As protein: CASSTTGGNTGELFF.

The chain links TRBV19 to TRBJ1-5; a weak D match, TRBD1 (6 bases). V was pared by 4 bases and J by 9 bases, with 19 bases between. The CDR3 extends over 15 amino acids. Germline loops: CDR1 LNHDA, CDR2 SQIVND (reference sequence). CDR3 protein: CASSKGDVSRAPQHF. CDR3 in DNA: TGTGCCAGTAGTAAGGGGGACGTGTCTCGGGCGCCCCAGCATTTT.

This chain uses TRBV19 with TRBJ2-7, with TRBD1 matching over 9 bases. The CDR3 length is 13 residues. With 7 bases clipped from V and 4 bases from J, the junction kept 5 bases outside the gene matches. Germline V gives CDR1 LNHDA, CDR2 SQIVND (reference sequence). The CDR3 sequence: CASTPGQGYEQYF. The CDR3 coding sequence is TGTGCCAGTACCCCGGGACAGGGTTACGAGCAGTACTTC.

This chain uses TRBV11-2 with TRBJ2-3; TRBD1 matches at 7 bases. The CDR3 length is 15 residues. V lost 6 bases to trimming and J lost 7 bases; unmatched junction nucleotides: 13. In germline, CDR1 is SGHAT, CDR2 FQNNGV. DNA for the CDR3: TGTGCCAGCAGGACCGCAGGGACAGAGAGACATACGCAGTATTTT. Protein: CASRTAGTERHTQYF.